This TCR beta chain was documented in a study of T cells in localized non-small cell lung cancer. Notes on the study in general: Uninvolved adjacent lung, not tumor, had the highest T cell clonality. Patients showing higher blood T cell density tended to see longer overall survival. Investigators sequenced only a single tumor region, leaving heterogeneity possible.

The protocol was immunoSEQ multiplex PCR, while the TCRdb copy is restricted to in-frame clones and leaves out a portion. The sample records about 52,000 clones, roughly 86% being singletons. V lost 1 base and J lost 3, with 7 bases in between. Germline assignment: CDR1 SGHNT and CDR2 YYREEE (reference sequence). CDR3 size: 13 residues. Notes on this clone: No antigen is known for it.

This sample comprised PBMCs, obtained before any cancer treatment. The rearrangement joins TRBV5-4 to TRBJ1-2; D might be TRBD1 (6 bases). The sequence was collected from a female donor with stage II lung adenocarcinoma. The CDR3: CASSLRQDYGYTF. Written as DNA, the CDR3 is TGTGCCAGCAGCTTGAGACAGGACTATGGCTACACCTTC.